This TCR beta chain appears in the sequencing data of a study of T cells and Merkel cell carcinoma outcomes (dated by TCRdb to 2019 to 2021). As for the study more broadly: The study looked at whether the tumor T-cell repertoire and T-cell density could predict clinical outcome in patients with Merkel cell carcinoma. General findings and caveats noted by the study authors: According to the report, clinical outcomes in Merkel cell carcinoma patients could be predicted using T-cell density together with features of the T-cell repertoire.

Inclusive of the bounding cysteine and phenylalanine, the CDR3 is 15 residues long. Only CDR3 DNA is held: 45 bases, read in frame from base 1. From the germline V gene, CDR1 is LGHNA and CDR2 is YNFKEQ. V sheds 0 bases and J sheds 0 bases, leaving 6 bases between their ends. The samples were obtained from people who had Merkel cell carcinoma. The library relied on the immunoSEQ multiplex PCR assay. Not all clones reach the TCRdb copy of this immuneACCESS table, which keeps in-frame sequences only. Checked studies attribute under half of the gap to unresolved V genes and leave the rest unexplained. For this sample there are 15,000 or so clones; around 86% appear just once. The ten largest account for roughly 8.7% of the sample. Points on this clone: The antigen it recognizes is unknown. Per-base qualities were not stored, and no clone one base away is much larger.

The sequenced sample consisted of tumor tissue from Merkel cell carcinoma. The rearrangement joined TRBV4-2 to TRBJ1-5, with the D gene call left open. The TCR originated in a human donor with Merkel cell carcinoma. The encoded CDR3 is CASSQEAYSNQPQHF. The base sequence is TGTGCCAGCAGCCAAGAAGCCTATAGCAATCAGCCCCAGCATTTT.